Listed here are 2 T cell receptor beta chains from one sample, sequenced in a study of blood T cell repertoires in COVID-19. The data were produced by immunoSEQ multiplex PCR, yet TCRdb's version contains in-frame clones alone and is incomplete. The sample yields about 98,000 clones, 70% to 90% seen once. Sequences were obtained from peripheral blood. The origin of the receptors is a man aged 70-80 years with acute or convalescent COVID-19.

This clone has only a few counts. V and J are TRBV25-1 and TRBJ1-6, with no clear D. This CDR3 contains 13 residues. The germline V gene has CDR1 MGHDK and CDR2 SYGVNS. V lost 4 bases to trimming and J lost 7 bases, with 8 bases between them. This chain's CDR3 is CASSGSGNSPLHF. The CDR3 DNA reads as TGTGCCAGCAGTGGAAGCGGGAATTCACCCCTCCACTTT.

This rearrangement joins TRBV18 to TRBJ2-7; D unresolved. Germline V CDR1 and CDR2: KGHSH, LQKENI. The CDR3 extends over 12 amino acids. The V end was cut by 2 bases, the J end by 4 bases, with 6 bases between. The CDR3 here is CASSPNGYEQYF. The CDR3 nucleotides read TGTGCCAGCTCACCAAACGGGTACGAGCAGTACTTC.